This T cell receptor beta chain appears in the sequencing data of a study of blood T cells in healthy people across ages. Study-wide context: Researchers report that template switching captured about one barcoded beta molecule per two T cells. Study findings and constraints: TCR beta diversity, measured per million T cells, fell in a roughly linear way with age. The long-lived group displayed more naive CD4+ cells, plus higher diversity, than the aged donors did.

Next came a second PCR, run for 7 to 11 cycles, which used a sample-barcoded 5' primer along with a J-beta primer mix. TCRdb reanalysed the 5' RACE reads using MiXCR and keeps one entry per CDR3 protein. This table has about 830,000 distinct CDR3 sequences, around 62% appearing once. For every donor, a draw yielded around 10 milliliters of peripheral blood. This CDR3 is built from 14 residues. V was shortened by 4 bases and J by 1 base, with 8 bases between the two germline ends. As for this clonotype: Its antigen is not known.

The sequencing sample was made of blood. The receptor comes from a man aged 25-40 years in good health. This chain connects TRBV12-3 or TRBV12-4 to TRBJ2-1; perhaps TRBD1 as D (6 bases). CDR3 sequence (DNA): TGTGCCAGCAGTTATCAGGGGTCCTACAATGAGCAGTTCTTC. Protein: CASSYQGSYNEQFF.